This T cell receptor beta chain was found in a study of T-cell reconstitution after alpha-beta-depleted transplantation in children. Deletions cut 8 bases from V and 1 base from J, with 10 bases between. The CDR3 spans 13 residues. TCRbeta library preparation incorporated unique molecular identifiers. Via MiXCR, TCRdb re-called the PCR reads, giving one row per CDR3 protein. The profile shows more than 150,000 distinct CDR3 sequences, just over 14% of them singletons. The V call is TRBV12-3 or TRBV12-4, the J call TRBJ2-3, with a tentative D call TRBD2 (5 bases). Sequencing used PBMCs from the stem cell graft donor, obtained from the stem cell graft. The source of this sequence is a human donor who donated a stem cell graft to a child with acute lymphoblastic leukemia. In DNA form, the CDR3 reads TGTGCCAGCGGGAGCGTTGGCACAGATACGCAGTATTTT. Protein sequence: CASGSVGTDTQYF.